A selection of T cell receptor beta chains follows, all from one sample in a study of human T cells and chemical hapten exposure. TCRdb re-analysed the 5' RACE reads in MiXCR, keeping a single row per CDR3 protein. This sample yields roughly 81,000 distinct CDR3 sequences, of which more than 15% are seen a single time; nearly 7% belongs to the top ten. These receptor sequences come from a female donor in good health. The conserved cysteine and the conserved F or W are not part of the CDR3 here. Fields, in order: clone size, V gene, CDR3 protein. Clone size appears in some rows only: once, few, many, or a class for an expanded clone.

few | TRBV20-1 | SAGRGYTEAF
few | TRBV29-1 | SVEDFYEQY
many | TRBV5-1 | ASSSPLLWANTEAF
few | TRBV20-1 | SAPLAGVTDTQY
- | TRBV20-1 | SARSRTGVDEQY
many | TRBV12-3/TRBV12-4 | ASRSGAASSYNSPLH
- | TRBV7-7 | ASSLDGSLGAQY
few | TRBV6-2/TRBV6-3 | ASSYSFKGGTQY
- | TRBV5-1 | ASSRTDQETQY
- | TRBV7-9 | ASSLGGTKLYT
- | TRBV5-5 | ASSLGGANNEQF
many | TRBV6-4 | ASSDLGQGSYNEQF
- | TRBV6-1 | ASSHRNNEQF
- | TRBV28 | ASSQTGLAHYEQY
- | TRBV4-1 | ASSQVGGRQETQY
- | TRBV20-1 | SASVPGRGAYEQY
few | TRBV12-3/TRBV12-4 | ASSFRGEQY
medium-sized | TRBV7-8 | ASRAGAGGQETQY
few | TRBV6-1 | ASSETGGVVSPLH
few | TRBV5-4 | ASSLPVPDTQY
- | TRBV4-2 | ASSQESTGREQF
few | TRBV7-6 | ASSLGPGGQYNEQF
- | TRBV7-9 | ASSLLGGGTNNEQF
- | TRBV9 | ASSVGGAGDTQY
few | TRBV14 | ASSQDDKSLSANEQF
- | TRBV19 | ASRRRQGPDEQF
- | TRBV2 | ASSPLRQGSEAF
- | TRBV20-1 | SALDRGGGTDTQY
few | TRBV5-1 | ASSPAGTVILGTEAF
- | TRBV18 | ASSPPGIEAF
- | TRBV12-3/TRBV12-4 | ASSSGPTGEQY
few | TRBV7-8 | ASSFWSPGQVDTDTQY
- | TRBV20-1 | SARDPTSYEQY
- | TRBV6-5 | ASSYLVAGPAGFLH
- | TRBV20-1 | SATPRGRNTEAF
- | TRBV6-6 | ATGRWDTEAF
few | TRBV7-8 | ASSLVGTGNTGELF
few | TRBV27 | ASSWADTYEQY
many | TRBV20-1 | SARAGAQETQY
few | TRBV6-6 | ASSSPDLTQGETQY
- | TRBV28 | ASSLPTGTNSPLH
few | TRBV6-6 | ASSQLGTEAF
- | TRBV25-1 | ASSGGDRSSYQAQH
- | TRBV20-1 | SARDPSAPGLYNEQF
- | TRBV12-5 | ASGLQGQREAF
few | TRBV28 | ASSSGQLNSPLH
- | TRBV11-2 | ASSLWEAGSNYEQY
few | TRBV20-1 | SARDLQPEAF
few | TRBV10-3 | AISEWTSELLSTDTQY
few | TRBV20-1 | SAKQGDAGYT
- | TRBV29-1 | SVEGDSRGGTGELF
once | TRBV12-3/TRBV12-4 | ASMKDGGNTEAF
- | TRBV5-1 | ASSLVSSPRTDTQY
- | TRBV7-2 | ASSFGLAGNNEQF
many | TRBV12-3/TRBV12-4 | ASSLADSNYGYT